This TCR beta chain was identified during a study of CD8+ T cells in alopecia areata. Reverse transcribed after extraction, RNA yielded cDNA as the sequencing template. This table comes from immunoSEQ multiplex PCR, and its TCRdb copy is limited to in-frame clones, with some not included. The data contain approximately 160,000 clones, 60% to 75% of them singletons. The trim removed 4 bases at V and 2 bases at J, leaving 3 bases unmatched. Germline CDR1 reads SGHTA; CDR2 reads FQGNSA. CDR3 length: 14 amino acids. Described treatment: oral pan-JAK inhibitor, 5-10 mg twice daily. This clonotype originated in a human donor with alopecia areata. V and J are TRBV7-2 and TRBJ2-7, with 9 bases aligning to TRBD1. Sample: CD4+ T cells sorted from blood, taken at week 24, from a patient treated with tofacitinib. The chain's CDR3 is CASSSGTGTYEQYF. CDR3 DNA sequence: TGTGCCAGCAGCTCCGGGACAGGGACCTACGAGCAGTACTTC.